This paragraph reports one TCR beta chain. The antigen is not known. Germline values: CDR1 GTSNPN, CDR2 SVGIG (reference sequence). V was pared by 3 bases and J by 4 bases, with 6 bases between. The CDR3 sequence is 11 residues long. The data originate from a study of CD8+ T cells in alopecia areata. Study observations and caveats: Scalp sample data also include resident alphabeta T cells from normal skin. Clarity of TCR sharing across patients fell short of that in mice, possibly HLA-related. More clonal than normal scalp was lesional scalp, particularly alopecia totalis/universalis.

PBMCs yielded sorted CD4+ and CD8+ T cells. RNA, once extracted, was reverse transcribed into cDNA for use as the sequencing template. Here immunoSEQ multiplex PCR was the method, and the copy in TCRdb shows in-frame clones only, minus some. The table has roughly 150,000 clones, about 54% seen once. This chain links TRBV30 with TRBJ1-1, with D hard to call. The sequence came from a human donor in good health. Sequencing was performed on CD4+ T cells sorted from blood. The DNA for the CDR3 is TGTGCCTGGAGCGCCGTCACTGAAGCTTTCTTT. Residues: CAWSAVTEAFF. The full variable domain, completed using reference TRBV30 and TRBJ1-1, is SQTIHQWPATLVQPVGSPLSLECTVEGTSNPNLYWYRQAAGRGLQLLFYSVGIGQISSEVPQNLSASRPQDRQFILSSKKLLLSDSGFYLCAWSAVTEAFFGQGTRLTVV.